The next 13 T cell receptor beta chains were all read from a single sample in a study of tumor-infiltrating lymphocytes in primary liver carcinoma. Starting material of around 490 ng total RNA yielded TCR beta cDNA via a constant-region primer. Three nested multiplex PCR rounds, a slightly modified ARM-PCR, produced the libraries for TCR beta. The study ran its first two PCR rounds for roughly 11 cycles each, using TRBV1-TRBV30 forward primers and a C-beta reverse primer. TCRdb recomputed calls from the multiplex PCR reads with MiXCR, one row per CDR3 protein. The sample carries roughly 120,000 distinct CDR3 sequences, about 68% recorded once. RNA and DNA were co-extracted from roughly 20-30 mg of unsorted bulk tissue. The sequenced sample consisted of liver tumor tissue from sampling region 1. Stated subset: tumor region T1, superior pole. Every receptor here comes from a woman aged 60 to 75 with primary liver carcinoma and hepatitis B virus infection.

This clonotype has a count of ten or more. The genes are TRBV6-1 and TRBJ1-1, with D uncertain. The CDR3 is 16 amino acids. Trimming pared 0 bases from V and 0 bases from J, leaving 11 bases between. The germline V gene encodes CDR1 MNHNS and CDR2 SASEGT. The CDR3 reads CASSEAGFYMNTEAFF. The CDR3 region has the DNA TGTGCCAGCAGTGAAGCTGGGTTTTATATGAACACTGAAGCTTTCTTT.

J is TRBJ1-3 and V is TRBV28, with D unclear. This CDR3 region has 15 residues. The V gene lost 0 bases and the J gene lost 1 base, with 7 bases spanning the gap. Germline-derived CDR1 and CDR2 are MDHEN and SYDVKM. The DNA of the CDR3 is TGTGCCAGCAGTTTATGGTCCGATTCTGGAAACACCATATATTTT. Protein product: CASSLWSDSGNTIYF.

With respect to this clonotype: This may arise from a read error, as a much more abundant clone is one base away. This sequence joins TRBV4-1 and TRBJ2-3; D gene unclear. The CDR3 has 14 residues. Looked up from germline, CDR1 is MGHRA and CDR2 is YSYEKL. The chain's CDR3 is CASSQDPSTDTKYF. Written as DNA, the CDR3 is TGCGCCAGCAGCCAAGATCCCAGCACAGATACGAAGTATTTT.

A word on this clonotype: The conserved final phenylalanine or tryptophan is absent from the CDR3, which likely points to a read error. Because the CDR3's place on the DNA is in doubt, the DNA is left out and the CDR3 is given as listed by TCRdb. The chain uses TRBV29-1 and TRBJ2-3; no DNA check was done on the table's D call, TRBD1. The CDR3 has 11 amino acids, counting both end residues. Germline CDR1 reads SQVTM; CDR2 reads ANQGSEA. The CDR3 protein is CSVADRETVYS.

On this clonotype: The junction and the germline gene differ at one end; a read error may be behind it. The chain employs TRBV11-2 and TRBJ2-7; perhaps TRBD1 as D (5 bases). This CDR3 spans 14 amino acids. Germline values: CDR1 SGHAT, CDR2 FQNNGV. Here the CDR3 reads CASGLGWVWGQMNF. The CDR3 nucleotides are TGTGCCAGCGGCTTAGGATGGGTCTGGGGCCAAATGAACTTC.

This clonotype came up once. Possible read error: a much larger clone is one base away. The chain carries TRBV5-5 and TRBJ2-1; D may match TRBD1 or TRBD2 (5 bases each). This CDR3 has 14 amino acids. Deletions cut 3 bases from V and 4 bases from J, with 11 bases between. The germline V gene has CDR1 SGHKS and CDR2 YYEKEE (reference sequence). The CDR3 is CASSWGRMYNEQFF. The CDR3 coding sequence is TGTGCCAGCAGCTGGGGACGGATGTACAATGAGCAGTTCTTC.

Points on this clonotype: One base away lies a much larger clone, so this may be a sequencing read error. This sequence joins TRBV6-5 and TRBJ2-3, with 9 bases matching TRBD2. The CDR3 consists of 16 residues. Germline CDR1 is MNHEY and CDR2 is SVGAGI. The CDR3 loop reads CASSYSLAGSTGTQYF. The CDR3 coding sequence is TGTGCCAGCAGTTACTCACTAGCGGGTAGCACAGGTACGCAGTATTTT.

This clonotype was picked up a small number of times. The chain recombines TRBV7-3 with TRBJ2-2; 8 nucleotides match TRBD2. The V gene end was trimmed by 3 bases and the J gene end by 1 base; junction bases not matched to a gene: 1. The CDR3 sequence is 15 residues long. Germline CDR1 SGHTA, CDR2 FQGTGA. The CDR3 loop reads CASSFSGVNTGELFF. Here the CDR3 DNA reads TGTGCCAGCAGCTTTAGCGGGGTGAACACCGGGGAGCTGTTTTTT.

A note on this clonotype: One end of the junction varies from germline; a read error may be responsible. The rearrangement joins TRBV11-2 to TRBJ1-2; D not resolved. This CDR3 contains 15 residues. Germline lookup yields CDR1 SGHAT and CDR2 FQNNGV. CDR3 DNA sequence: TGTGCCGGCAGCTTAAGCCCCCCGGTTAGCTATGGCTACACCTTC. It translates to CAGSLSPPVSYGYTF.

In this sample, this clonotype turned up a few times. This chain uses TRBV7-6 with TRBJ2-7, with D perhaps matching TRBD1 (7 bases). The CDR3 loop spans 14 amino acids. The germline CDR1 and CDR2 sequences are SGHVS and FNYEAQ. In DNA form, the CDR3 reads TGTGCTGATTGGGCGGGACAGTTCGACTACGAGCAGTACTTC. Residues: CADWAGQFDYEQYF.

V and J are TRBV5-1 and TRBJ2-6, with 7 bases lining up with TRBD2. Germline loops: CDR1 SGHRS, CDR2 YFSETQ. This CDR3 has 16 residues. Unmatched junction bases numbered 7, after V lost 3 bases and J lost 4 bases. Written as DNA, the CDR3 is TGCGCCAGCAGCTCCCGGACTAGTATCGGGGCCAACGTCCTGACTTTC. Translation gives CASSSRTSIGANVLTF.

The J gene is TRBJ2-7, the V gene TRBV7-8; TRBD2 matches at 12 bases. This CDR3 has 16 residues. CDR1 is SGHVS and CDR2 is FQNEAQ in the germline V gene. The junction had 9 bases not matched to a gene; V was cut back by 5 bases and J by 4 bases. Here the CDR3 reads CASSPRTSGNTYEQYF. DNA of the CDR3: TGTGCCAGCAGCCCAAGGACTAGCGGGAATACTTACGAGCAGTACTTC.

The sample holds a few counts of this clonotype. Mismatch with germline at one junction end may stem from a read error. This sequence joins TRBV28 and TRBJ2-5; no clear D gene. Per germline, CDR1 MDHEN and CDR2 SYDVKM. This CDR3 has 12 amino acids. The CDR3 coding sequence is TGTGCCGGCAGTCCCAACACGAAGACCCAGTACTTC. It yields the protein CAGSPNTKTQYF.